These 22 T cell receptor beta chains originate from one sample sequenced in a study of shared clonotypes between healthy human individuals (dated by TCRdb to 2018 to 2021). The method was the immunoSEQ multiplex PCR assay. TCRdb carries this immuneACCESS record with in-frame sequences only. Its versions omit some clonotypes, under half of them owing to an unresolved V gene in the studies checked, with the rest unexplained. The sample table shows a few million clones, and 85% to 95% are seen once. The top ten constitute about 0.36% of the sample. The sample taken for sequencing was naive CD4+ T cells from PBMCs. The sample's cell subset or site, from its label and the paper: CD45RA+ positively selected. The receptor source for this set is a young man in good health. Some clones in this sample may be carry-over from other donors' samples.

As concerns this clone: Other DNA sequences of this sample code for an identical CDR3. CDR3 sequence reads: CASSLVYTGELFF. The CDR3 DNA reads TGTGCCAGCAGCTTAGTCTACACCGGGGAGCTGTTTTTT. The chain recombines TRBV7-2 with TRBJ2-2; D remains ambiguous. This CDR3 is 13 amino acids long. Germline CDR1 SGHTA, CDR2 FQGNSA. V was trimmed by 1 base and J by 3 bases, leaving 3 bases between them.

Of note for this clone: The same CDR3 also results from other DNA sequences found in this sample. V is TRBV28 and J is TRBJ2-3, with D possibly TRBD1 on 6 matching bases. In germline, CDR1 is MDHEN, CDR2 SYDVKM. CDR3 length: 14 residues. With 5 bases removed from V and 3 bases from J, the gap between germline ends came to 12 bases. The CDR3 nucleotides read TGTGCCAGCAGTCCCGGGACAACGACAGATACGCAGTATTTT. Translated, it gives CASSPGTTTDTQYF.

The J gene is TRBJ2-7, the V gene TRBV14; TRBD2 agrees at 9 bases. The length of the CDR3 is 14 residues. Looked up from germline, CDR1 is SGHDN and CDR2 is FVKESK. With V trimmed by 4 bases and J by 4 bases, 5 bases remained unmatched. The CDR3 coding sequence is TGTGCCAGCAGCCTTAGCGGGAGCGGGTACGAGCAGTACTTC. Amino acids: CASSLSGSGYEQYF.

This clone was counted a single time. The genes are TRBV5-1 and TRBJ2-1; 8 bases map to TRBD2. The germline V gene encodes CDR1 SGHRS and CDR2 YFSETQ. Trimming cost V 4 bases and J 11 bases; bases outside gene matches: 8. The CDR3 extends over 13 amino acids. CDR3 region: CASSGTGTSKQFF. The CDR3 DNA reads as TGCGCCAGCAGCGGGACCGGGACTAGTAAGCAGTTCTTC.

This sequence joins TRBV28 and TRBJ2-2; D is unclear. The CDR3 runs 12 residues. The V end was cut by 6 bases, the J end by 3 bases, with 5 bases between. CDR1 is MDHEN and CDR2 is SYDVKM in the germline V gene. The CDR3 loop is CASRLHTGELFF. CDR3 nucleotide sequence: TGTGCCAGCAGATTGCACACCGGGGAGCTGTTTTTT.

The V gene is TRBV30, the J gene TRBJ2-3; 14 nucleotides match TRBD2. The CDR3 runs to 16 residues. Germline assignment: CDR1 GTSNPN and CDR2 SVGIG (reference sequence). V shed 5 bases and J 6 bases; nucleotides not matched to a gene: 10. CDR3 nucleotide sequence: TGTGCCTGGGCCGGCGGACTAGCGGGAGGAGGGGATACGCAGTATTTT. This encodes CAWAGGLAGGGDTQYF. The full variable domain, in which reference TRBV30 and TRBJ2-3 provide the parts outside the CDR3, is SQTIHQWPATLVQPVGSPLSLECTVEGTSNPNLYWYRQAAGRGLQLLFYSVGIGQISSEVPQNLSASRPQDRQFILSSKKLLLSDSGFYLCAWAGGLAGGGDTQYFGPGTRLTVL.

The V and J genes are TRBV27 and TRBJ1-2; tentatively, D is TRBD1 (5 bases). This CDR3 has 13 amino acids. Germline CDR1 MNHEY, CDR2 SMNVEV (reference sequence). V was trimmed by 8 bases and J by 8 bases, leaving 18 bases between them. In DNA, the CDR3 is TGTGCCAGCTCGGGACTCCGCGGAGGAGGCTACACCTTC. This encodes CASSGLRGGGYTF.

This clone came up once. The sample has other DNA sequences that encode this CDR3 too. This sequence joins TRBV5-1 and TRBJ2-2; 9 nucleotides agree with TRBD2. The CDR3 extends over 15 amino acids. V shed 0 bases and J 3 bases; nucleotides not matched to a gene: 0. CDR1 is SGHRS and CDR2 is YFSETQ in the germline V gene. CDR3 DNA sequence: TGCGCCAGCAGCTTGGTAGCGGGAGACACCGGGGAGCTGTTTTTT. This translates into CASSLVAGDTGELFF.

The chain is built from TRBV15 and TRBJ1-5; unclear D gene. Germline lookup yields CDR1 LNHNV and CDR2 YYDKDF (reference sequence). V shed 0 bases and J shed 3 bases, with 9 bases lying between them. The CDR3 contains 15 residues. The CDR3 loop reads CATSRDQRYNQPQHF. The CDR3 DNA reads as TGTGCCACCAGCAGAGATCAGAGGTACAATCAGCCCCAGCATTTT.

V usage is TRBV27 and J usage is TRBJ2-1; no definite D call. Germline V gene data show CDR1 as MNHEY and CDR2 as SMNVEV (reference sequence). V was shortened by 4 bases and J by 0 bases, with 10 bases between the two germline ends. The CDR3 sequence is 15 residues long. The CDR3 bases are TGTGCCAGCAGTTCCCGGGTTAGCTCCTACAATGAGCAGTTCTTC. Its translation: CASSSRVSSYNEQFF.

This clone was seen only once. The chain has TRBV5-1 and TRBJ2-1, with no clear D. Germline CDR1 and CDR2: SGHRS and YFSETQ. V lost 3 bases and J lost 3, with 13 bases in between. CDR3 length: 15 residues. The CDR3 DNA reads TGCGCCAGCAGCTCCGGACCAGGACGCTACAATGAGCAGTTCTTC. Its translation is CASSSGPGRYNEQFF. The variable domain in full, with the rest retrieved from reference TRBV5-1 and TRBJ2-1, is KAGVTQTPRYLIKTRGQQVTLSCSPISGHRSVSWYQQTPGQGLQFLFEYFSETQRNKGNFPGRFSGRQFSNSRSEMNVSTLELGDSALYLCASSSGPGRYNEQFFGPGTRLTVL.

J is TRBJ1-5 and V is TRBV28; a weak D match, TRBD1 (5 bases). The CDR3 is 15 amino acids. With 5 bases removed from V and 4 bases from J, the gap between germline ends came to 15 bases. Germline CDR1 is MDHEN and CDR2 is SYDVKM. The CDR3 protein is CASSRDQGTNQPQHF. CDR3 in DNA: TGTGCCAGCAGTCGGGATCAGGGCACTAATCAGCCCCAGCATTTT.

V usage is TRBV27 and J usage is TRBJ2-1, with D tentatively TRBD2 (5 bases). CDR3 length: 15 residues. V gave up 8 bases and J gave up 2 bases, with 16 bases separating them. Germline CDR1 reads MNHEY; CDR2 reads SMNVEV (reference sequence). CDR3: CASFPHTGTYNEQFF. The CDR3 coding sequence is TGTGCCAGCTTTCCTCATACGGGAACCTACAATGAGCAGTTCTTC.

Comments on this clone: The sample carries other DNA sequences with the same CDR3. This chain joins TRBV2 and TRBJ2-2; 11 nucleotides line up with TRBD2. Trimming at V came to 6 bases and at J to 5 bases, leaving 5 bases not matched to a gene. The CDR3 is 15 amino acids. CDR1 is SNHLY, CDR2 FYNNEI, per germline. This CDR3 is CASSIGLAGTGELFF. As DNA, the CDR3 is TGTGCCAGCAGCATAGGACTAGCGGGTACCGGGGAGCTGTTTTTT.

V is TRBV18 and J is TRBJ2-1; 10 nucleotides match TRBD2. The CDR3 contains 15 residues. With V trimmed by 1 base and J by 6 bases, 3 bases remained unmatched. Germline V gene lookup returns CDR1 KGHSH and CDR2 LQKENI. The CDR3 DNA reads as TGTGCCAGCTCACCACGGACTAGCGGAACCAATGAGCAGTTCTTC. This sequence encodes CASSPRTSGTNEQFF. Full variable domain (outside the CDR3, taken from reference TRBV18 and TRBJ2-1): NAGVMQNPRHLVRRRGQEARLRCSPMKGHSHVYWYRQLPEEGLKFMVYLQKENIIDESGMPKERFSAEFPKEGPSILRIQQVVRGDSAAYFCASSPRTSGTNEQFFGPGTRLTVL.

The V gene is TRBV7-3, the J gene TRBJ2-7; possible D gene TRBD2, 5 bases. Trimming removed 6 bases at V and 12 bases at J, with 27 bases between. The CDR3 consists of 15 residues. Per germline, CDR1 SGHTA and CDR2 FQGTGA. The CDR3 reads CASSIGEAANLGTYF. CDR3 DNA sequence: TGTGCCAGCAGTATCGGTGAAGCGGCAAACCTCGGCACGTACTTC. The full variable domain, in which reference TRBV7-3 and TRBJ2-7 provide the parts outside the CDR3, is GAGVSQTPSNKVTEKGKYVELRCDPISGHTALYWYRQSLGQGPEFLIYFQGTGAADDSGLPNDRFFAVRPEGSVSTLKIQRTERGDSAVYLCASSIGEAANLGTYFGPGTRLTVT.

The chain has TRBV27 and TRBJ2-1; TRBD1 might be the D (6 bases). The germline V and J ends were trimmed by 5 bases and 10 bases, with 9 bases remaining between them. Germline loops: CDR1 MNHEY, CDR2 SMNVEV (reference sequence). The CDR3 sequence is 11 residues long. In DNA form, the CDR3 reads TGTGCCAGCAGTACCGACAGGGAGCAGTTCTTC. Translated, it gives CASSTDREQFF.

Remarks on this clone: The sample has other DNA sequences that encode this CDR3 too. The chain combines TRBV4-2 with TRBJ2-1; 7 bases fit TRBD2. V lost 1 base to trimming and J lost 3 bases; unmatched junction nucleotides: 3. Germline V gene lookup returns CDR1 LGHNA and CDR2 YNFKEQ. This CDR3 region has 15 residues. The CDR3 reads CASSQGLADYNEQFF. The CDR3 DNA is TGTGCCAGCAGCCAAGGTCTAGCGGACTACAATGAGCAGTTCTTC.

The chain has TRBV2 and TRBJ2-2; the D gene is possibly TRBD1 (6 bases). V lost 2 bases, J lost 1 base, and 11 bases lay in between. The CDR3 has 16 amino acids. The germline V gene has CDR1 SNHLY and CDR2 FYNNEI. CDR3 sequence: CASSEPRGRNTGELFF. The DNA of the CDR3 is TGTGCCAGCAGTGAACCGAGGGGGAGGAACACCGGGGAGCTGTTTTTT.

The chain joins TRBV10-3 to TRBJ2-7; tentative D call: TRBD2 (6 bases). V was shortened by 3 bases and J by 5 bases, with 14 bases between the two germline ends. Germline-derived CDR1 and CDR2 are ENHRY and SYGVKD. The CDR3 has 14 residues. In nucleotides, the CDR3 is TGTGCCATCAGTGACCGGGGGAACAACCACGAGCAGTACTTC. This encodes CAISDRGNNHEQYF.

The V gene is TRBV30, the J gene TRBJ2-3; 9 bases agree with TRBD1. The CDR3 has 15 amino acids. Germline-derived CDR1 and CDR2 are GTSNPN and SVGIG (reference sequence). V was pared by 5 bases and J by 0 bases, with 6 bases of the junction left unmatched. The DNA of the CDR3 is TGTGCCTGGGGACAGGGGACTTCTAGCACAGATACGCAGTATTTT. Translation gives CAWGQGTSSTDTQYF. Full variable domain (missing parts from reference TRBV30 and TRBJ2-3): SQTIHQWPATLVQPVGSPLSLECTVEGTSNPNLYWYRQAAGRGLQLLFYSVGIGQISSEVPQNLSASRPQDRQFILSSKKLLLSDSGFYLCAWGQGTSSTDTQYFGPGTRLTVL.

About this clone: This CDR3 is also generated by other DNA sequences in the sample. The rearrangement links TRBV11-3 to TRBJ2-1; no clear D gene. Germline assignment: CDR1 SGHNT and CDR2 YENEEA. The CDR3 covers 15 residues. V lost 3 bases and J lost 0, with 9 bases in between. The CDR3 reads CASSLSAGSYNEQFF. As DNA, the CDR3 is TGTGCCAGCAGCTTGTCGGCAGGCTCCTACAATGAGCAGTTCTTC.